This is a list of T cell receptor beta chains from one sample in a study of PD-L1 blockade in urothelial cancer. Method: immunoSEQ multiplex PCR; TCRdb's copy keeps in-frame clones and lacks some. The sample lists approximately 70,000 clones, around nine tenths occurring once. This specimen consisted of PBMCs, obtained around atezolizumab (anti-PD-L1) treatment. These receptors all come from a man aged 55 to 70 with urothelial cancer. Each CDR3 is given with its conserved first and last residue. D genes are given only for firm matches. Expanded clones are given a class, and other clones once, few, many or no size at all.

TRBJ2-5 | . | TRBV6-5 | . | TGTGCCAGCAGTTACTCGAAGCCAGCGGAGACCCAGTACTTC | CASSYSKPAETQYF
TRBJ2-5 | . | TRBV29-1 | . | TGCAGCGTAAGCCAGGGGAGAGAGACCCAGTACTTC | CSVSQGRETQYF
TRBJ1-2 | TRBD1 | TRBV7-9 | . | TGTGCCAGCAGCCCGGCTGGGACAGGAAAAGAATATGGCTACACCTTC | CASSPAGTGKEYGYTF
TRBJ2-6 | . | TRBV4-1 | . | TGCGCCAGCAGCCCGCAGGGGACCAACGTCCTGACTTTC | CASSPQGTNVLTF
TRBJ2-7 | TRBD2 | TRBV19 | once | TGTGCCAGTAGTGCGGGACTAGCGCTGAACTCCTACGAGCAGTACTTC | CASSAGLALNSYEQYF
TRBJ2-7 | TRBD2 | TRBV10-2 | . | TGCGCCCAAGGGGTAGTAGCGGGATTAGGGCACTACGAGCAGTACTTC | CAQGVVAGLGHYEQYF
TRBJ2-3 | . | TRBV5-6 | . | TGTGCCAGCAGCTACACGGGGGGCACAGATACGCAGTATTTT | CASSYTGGTDTQYF
TRBJ1-2 | . | TRBV19 | . | TGTGCCAGTAGTATGTCGGGGGGTATCCTTAACTATGGCTACACCTTC | CASSMSGGILNYGYTF
TRBJ2-1 | TRBD2 | TRBV6-5 | . | TGTGCCAGCAGAGGGACTAGCGGTGAGCAGTTCTTC | CASRGTSGEQFF
TRBJ2-4 | . | TRBV7-2 | . | TGTGCCAGCAGCTTAAGTGGAGGAGAAAACATTCAGTACTTC | CASSLSGGENIQYF
TRBJ1-5 | . | TRBV19 | . | TGTGCCAGTAGTATACGCCCCACAGGCGGCCAGCCCCAGCATTTT | CASSIRPTGGQPQHF
TRBJ1-1 | TRBD1 | TRBV11-2 | . | TGTGCCAGCAGCTTCCACACGGGACAGAGATTTTTTGAAGCTTTCTTT | CASSFHTGQRFFEAFF
TRBJ1-1 | . | TRBV4-1 | once | TGCGCCAGCAGCCAGCTCGGGGCGGGGGGAGGAACTGAAGCTTTCTTT | CASSQLGAGGGTEAFF
TRBJ1-5 | . | TRBV7-2 | . | TGTGCCAGCGGCGGGGGCGCGGGCAATCAGCCCCAGCATTTT | CASGGGAGNQPQHF
TRBJ1-5 | . | TRBV30 | . | TGTGCCTGGAGTGTCGAGGGCCGGCAGCCCCAGCATTTT | CAWSVEGRQPQHF
TRBJ2-2 | TRBD2 | TRBV10-3 | . | TGTGCCATCAGTGAGTCGAGACTAGCGGAGCGAGCGAACACCGGGGAGCTGTTTTTT | CAISESRLAERANTGELFF
TRBJ1-1 | TRBD1 | TRBV5-6 | . | TGTGCCAGCAGCCATGGGACAGACACTGAAGCTTTCTTT | CASSHGTDTEAFF
TRBJ2-7 | . | TRBV5-1 | . | TGCGCCAGCAGCTTGGGTACTGGTCTCTACGAGCAGTACTTC | CASSLGTGLYEQYF
TRBJ2-7 | TRBD2 | TRBV19 | . | TGTGCTTCTGCGGGGGGCGGCTACGAGCAGTACTTC | CASAGGGYEQYF
TRBJ2-1 | . | TRBV7-6 | . | TGTGCCAGCAGCCAAAACTCCGGGACTGGGATCTACAATGAGCAGTTCTTC | CASSQNSGTGIYNEQFF
TRBJ2-5 | . | TRBV7-9 | . | TGTGCCAGCAGCCAAGGGGGTAGCTTGGAGACCCAGTACTTC | CASSQGGSLETQYF
TRBJ1-2 | . | TRBV29-1 | . | TGCAGCGTTGACAGGGGAGTCGACTCTAACTATGGCTACACCTTC | CSVDRGVDSNYGYTF
TRBJ1-1 | . | TRBV6-4 | . | TGTGCCAGCAGTTTTACAGTGAACGGTGAAGCTTTCTTT | CASSFTVNGEAFF
TRBJ2-1 | TRBD2 | TRBV7-2 | once | TGTGCCAGCAGCTTAGTGAGCGGGAGTGGCAATGAGCAGTTCTTC | CASSLVSGSGNEQFF
TRBJ2-5 | . | TRBV5-4 | once | TGTGCCAGCAGCGTCCAGGGTTTCCAAGAGACCCAGTACTTC | CASSVQGFQETQYF
TRBJ2-2 | TRBD1 | TRBV7-3 | . | TGTGCCAGCAGCCGGGACAGGGTGAACACCGGGGAGCTGTTTTTT | CASSRDRVNTGELFF
TRBJ2-4 | . | TRBV5-4 | once | TGTGCCAGCAGCTTGTCCAACAATCTAGCCAAAAACATTCAGTACTTC | CASSLSNNLAKNIQYF
TRBJ2-7 | . | TRBV4-3 | . | TGCGCCAGCAGCCAATCCTTTCCTACTGTATACGAGCAGTACTTC | CASSQSFPTVYEQYF
TRBJ1-4 | TRBD1 | TRBV28 | . | TGTGCCAGCAGTTTAGAGGGGGCCGCAACTAATGAAAAACTGTTTTTT | CASSLEGAATNEKLFF
TRBJ1-5 | . | TRBV5-1 | . | TGCGCCAGCAGAGGAGGGGACCGAGGGCCCCAGCATTTT | CASRGGDRGPQHF
TRBJ1-1 | TRBD1 | TRBV6-5 | . | TGTGCCAGCAGTTCCTTCGGGACAGGGGGGGCTGAAGCTTTCTTT | CASSSFGTGGAEAFF
TRBJ2-7 | . | TRBV11-2 | . | TGTGCCAGCAGCCAGACGGGAAGCATCGAGCAGTACTTC | CASSQTGSIEQYF
TRBJ1-2 | TRBD1 | TRBV5-3 | . | TGTGCCAGAAGCTATGGACAGGTCTATAACTATGGCTACACCTTC | CARSYGQVYNYGYTF
TRBJ1-5 | . | TRBV19 | once | TGTGCCAGTAGGCCGGGACACATTAGCAATCAGCCCCAGCATTTT | CASRPGHISNQPQHF
TRBJ2-4 | . | TRBV18 | . | TGTGCCAGCTCACCGCCCCGGACAACCAAAAACATTCAGTACTTC | CASSPPRTTKNIQYF